This TCR beta chain was sequenced during a study of T cells after yellow fever vaccination. Study-level background: Preparation of the low-cell-number fractions used SMART-Seq v4 Ultra Low Input. General study points: Peaking faster, on day 5 versus 15, the secondary response was nonetheless weaker. Repertoires sorted by FACS could include abundant clonotypes that are contaminants from the bulk population.

There are a few counts of this clonotype. Its antigen is unknown. One entry per CDR3 protein results from TCRdb running MiXCR on the 5' RACE reads. The profile shows about 320,000 distinct CDR3 sequences, around 13% of them singletons. After removal of 4 bases from V and 5 bases from J, the junction contained 9 bases not matched to a gene. The CDR3 totals 15 residues. Germline values: CDR1 SGDLS, CDR2 YYNGEE. The sequencing used CD4+ T cells sorted from PBMCs, collected 15 days after the yellow fever booster vaccination. The chain combines TRBV9 with TRBJ2-3; 8 bases align to TRBD1. The sequence was obtained from a young man who received the YFV17D yellow fever vaccine. This CDR3 reads CASSPSPGGLDTQYF. For the CDR3, the DNA is TGTGCCAGCAGCCCTTCCCCAGGGGGCCTAGATACGCAGTATTTT.